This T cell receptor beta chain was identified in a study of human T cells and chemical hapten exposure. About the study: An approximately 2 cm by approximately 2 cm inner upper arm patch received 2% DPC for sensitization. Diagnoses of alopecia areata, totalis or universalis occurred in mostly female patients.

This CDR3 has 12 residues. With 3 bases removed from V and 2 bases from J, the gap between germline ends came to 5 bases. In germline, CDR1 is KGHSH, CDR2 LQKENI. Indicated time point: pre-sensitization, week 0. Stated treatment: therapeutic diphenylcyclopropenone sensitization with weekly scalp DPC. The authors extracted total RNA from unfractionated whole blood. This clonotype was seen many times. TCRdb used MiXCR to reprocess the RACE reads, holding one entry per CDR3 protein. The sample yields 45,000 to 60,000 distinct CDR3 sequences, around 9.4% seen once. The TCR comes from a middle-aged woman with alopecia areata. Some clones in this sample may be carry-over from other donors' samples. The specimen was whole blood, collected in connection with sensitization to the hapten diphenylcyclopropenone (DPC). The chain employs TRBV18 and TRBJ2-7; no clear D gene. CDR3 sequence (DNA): TGTGCCAGCTCACCGGGAACCTACGAGCAGTACTTC. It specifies CASSPGTYEQYF.